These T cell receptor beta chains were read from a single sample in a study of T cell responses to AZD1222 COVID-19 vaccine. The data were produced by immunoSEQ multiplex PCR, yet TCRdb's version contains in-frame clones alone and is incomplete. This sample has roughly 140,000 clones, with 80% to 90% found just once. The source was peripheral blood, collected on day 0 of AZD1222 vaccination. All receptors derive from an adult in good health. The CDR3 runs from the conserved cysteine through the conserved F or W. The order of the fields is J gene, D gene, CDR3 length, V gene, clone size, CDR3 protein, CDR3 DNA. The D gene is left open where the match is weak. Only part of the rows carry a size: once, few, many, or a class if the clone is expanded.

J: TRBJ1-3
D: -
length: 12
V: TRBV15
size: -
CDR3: CATSRDGNTIYF
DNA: TGTGCCACCAGCAGAGATGGAAACACCATATATTTT

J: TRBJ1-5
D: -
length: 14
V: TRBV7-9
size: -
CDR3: CASSRTGPNQPQHF
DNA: TGTGCCAGCAGCCGGACCGGCCCCAATCAGCCCCAGCATTTT

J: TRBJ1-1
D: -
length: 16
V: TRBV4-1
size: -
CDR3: CASSQDRSQRNTEAFF
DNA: TGCGCCAGCAGCCAAGATAGATCTCAACGGAACACTGAAGCTTTCTTT

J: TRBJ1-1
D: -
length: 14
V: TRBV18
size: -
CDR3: CASSPRDLNTEAFF
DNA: TGTGCCAGCTCACCACGGGACCTGAACACTGAAGCTTTCTTT

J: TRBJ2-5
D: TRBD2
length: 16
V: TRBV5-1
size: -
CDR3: CASSFDGLASQETQYF
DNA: TGCGCCAGCAGCTTCGACGGACTAGCGAGTCAAGAGACCCAGTACTTC

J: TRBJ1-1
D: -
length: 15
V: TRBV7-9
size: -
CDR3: CASSLVGRVNTEAFF
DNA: TGTGCCAGCAGCTTAGTCGGACGGGTGAACACTGAAGCTTTCTTT

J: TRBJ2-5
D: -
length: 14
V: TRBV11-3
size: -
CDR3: CASSLGGPGETQYF
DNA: TGTGCCAGCAGCTTAGGGGGACCTGGAGAGACCCAGTACTTC

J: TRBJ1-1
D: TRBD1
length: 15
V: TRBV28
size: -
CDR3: CASSLSLGTGSSAFF
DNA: TGTGCCAGCAGTTTATCTCTCGGGACAGGGAGTTCAGCTTTCTTT

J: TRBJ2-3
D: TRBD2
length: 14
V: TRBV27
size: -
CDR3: CASSIGTSADTQYF
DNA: TGTGCCAGCAGTATCGGGACTAGCGCTGATACGCAGTATTTT

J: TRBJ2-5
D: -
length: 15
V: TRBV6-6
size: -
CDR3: CASSYPRTGKETQYF
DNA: TGTGCCAGCAGTTACCCCAGGACGGGTAAAGAGACCCAGTACTTC

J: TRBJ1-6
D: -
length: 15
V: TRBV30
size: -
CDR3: CAWSVINRESSPLHF
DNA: TGTGCCTGGAGTGTTATTAACAGGGAAAGCTCACCCCTCCACTTT

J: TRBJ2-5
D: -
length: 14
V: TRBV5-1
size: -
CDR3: CASSLVTGKETQYF
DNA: TGCGCCAGCAGCTTGGTTACGGGGAAAGAGACCCAGTACTTC

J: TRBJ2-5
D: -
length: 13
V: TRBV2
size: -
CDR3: CASRPNLGETQYF
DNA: TGTGCCAGCAGGCCTAATCTGGGAGAGACCCAGTACTTC

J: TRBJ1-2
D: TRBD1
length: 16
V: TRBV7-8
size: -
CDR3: CASSGPSGQAHYGYTF
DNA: TGTGCCAGCAGCGGGCCCTCGGGACAGGCCCACTATGGCTACACCTTC

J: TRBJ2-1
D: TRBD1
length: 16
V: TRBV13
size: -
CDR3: CASSARDRGTHNEQFF
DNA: TGTGCCAGCAGCGCTCGGGACAGGGGTACCCACAATGAGCAGTTCTTC

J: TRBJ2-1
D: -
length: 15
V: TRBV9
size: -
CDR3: CASSLQVGAYNEQFF
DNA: TGTGCCAGCAGCCTTCAGGTGGGGGCCTACAATGAGCAGTTCTTC

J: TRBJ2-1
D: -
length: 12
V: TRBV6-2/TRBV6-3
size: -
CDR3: CASSPRRNEQFF
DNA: TGTGCCAGCAGTCCCCGACGGAATGAGCAGTTCTTC

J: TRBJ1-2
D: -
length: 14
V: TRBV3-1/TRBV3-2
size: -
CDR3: CASSQVGVVYGYTF
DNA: TGTGCCAGCAGCCAAGTAGGCGTGGTCTATGGCTACACCTTC

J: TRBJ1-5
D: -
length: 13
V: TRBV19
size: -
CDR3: CASSYGGSQPQHF
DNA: TGTGCCAGTTCATACGGGGGAAGTCAGCCCCAGCATTTT

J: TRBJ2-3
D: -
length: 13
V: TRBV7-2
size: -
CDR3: CASSLDFTDTQYF
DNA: TGTGCCAGCAGCTTAGACTTCACAGATACGCAGTATTTT

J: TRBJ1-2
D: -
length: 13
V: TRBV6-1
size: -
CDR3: CASSDRGSYGYTF
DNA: TGTGCCAGCAGTGATCGGGGAAGCTATGGCTACACCTTC

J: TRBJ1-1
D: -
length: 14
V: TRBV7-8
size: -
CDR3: CASSRGVMNTEAFF
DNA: TGTGCCAGCAGTCGGGGGGTCATGAACACTGAAGCTTTCTTT

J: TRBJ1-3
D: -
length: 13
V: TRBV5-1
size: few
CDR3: CASAAGSGNTIYF
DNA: TGCGCCAGCGCAGCAGGGTCTGGAAACACCATATATTTT

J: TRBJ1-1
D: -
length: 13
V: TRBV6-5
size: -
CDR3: CASTPVQNTEAFF
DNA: TGTGCCAGCACCCCAGTACAGAACACTGAAGCTTTCTTT

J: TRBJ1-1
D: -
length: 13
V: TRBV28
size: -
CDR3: CASSFIGNTEAFF
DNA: TGTGCCAGCAGTTTTATAGGAAACACTGAAGCTTTCTTT

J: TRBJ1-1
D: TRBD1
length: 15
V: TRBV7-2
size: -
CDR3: CASSLLDRGLTEAFF
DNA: TGTGCCAGCAGCTTATTAGACAGGGGGTTGACTGAAGCTTTCTTT

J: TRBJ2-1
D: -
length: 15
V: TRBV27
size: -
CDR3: CASSLPGLGAREQFF
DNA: TGTGCCAGCAGTTTACCTGGGTTGGGGGCTCGGGAGCAGTTCTTC

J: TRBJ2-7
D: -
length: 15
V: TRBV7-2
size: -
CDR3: CASSPDPWITYEQYF
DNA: TGTGCCAGCAGCCCGGACCCCTGGATTACCTACGAGCAGTACTTC

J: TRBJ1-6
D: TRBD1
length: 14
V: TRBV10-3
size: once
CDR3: CAISLDRGDSPLHF
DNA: TGTGCCATCAGCTTAGACAGGGGTGATTCACCCCTCCACTTT

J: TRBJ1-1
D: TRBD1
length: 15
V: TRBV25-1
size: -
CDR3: CASSRAGGIDTEAFF
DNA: TGTGCCAGCAGTAGGGCAGGGGGCATCGACACTGAAGCTTTCTTT

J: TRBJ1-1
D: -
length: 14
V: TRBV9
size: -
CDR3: CASSHGSPSTEAFF
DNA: TGTGCCAGCAGTCACGGGAGTCCGTCCACTGAAGCTTTCTTT

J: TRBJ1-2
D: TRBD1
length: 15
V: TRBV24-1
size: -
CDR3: CATSHRTGGVYGYTF
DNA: TGTGCCACCAGTCATCGCACAGGGGGCGTGTATGGCTACACCTTC

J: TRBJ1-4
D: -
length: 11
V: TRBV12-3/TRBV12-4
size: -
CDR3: CASSLSGHLFF
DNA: TGTGCCAGCAGTTTGAGTGGGCACCTGTTTTTT

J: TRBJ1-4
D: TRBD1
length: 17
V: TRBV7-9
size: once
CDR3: CASRTSPTGERSEKLFF
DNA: TGTGCCAGCAGGACCTCTCCTACAGGGGAGAGGAGTGAAAAACTGTTTTTT

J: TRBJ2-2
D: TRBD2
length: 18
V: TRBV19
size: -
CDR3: CASNDRGTSGRASGELFF
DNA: TGTGCCAGTAATGACAGAGGGACTAGCGGGAGGGCCTCAGGGGAGCTGTTTTTT

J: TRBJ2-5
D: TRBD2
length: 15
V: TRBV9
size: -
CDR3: CASSVFGRFGETQYF
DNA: TGTGCCAGCAGCGTTTTCGGGAGGTTTGGAGAGACCCAGTACTTC

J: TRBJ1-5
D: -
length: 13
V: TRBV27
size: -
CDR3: CASSLGGDQPQHF
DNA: TGTGCCAGCAGTTTGGGGGGGGATCAGCCCCAGCATTTT

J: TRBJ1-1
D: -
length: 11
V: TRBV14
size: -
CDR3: CASSLWTEAFF
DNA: TGTGCCAGCAGCCTATGGACTGAAGCTTTCTTT

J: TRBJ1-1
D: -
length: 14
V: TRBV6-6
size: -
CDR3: CASSYAADLTEAFF
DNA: TGTGCCAGCAGTTACGCGGCGGATCTCACTGAAGCTTTCTTT

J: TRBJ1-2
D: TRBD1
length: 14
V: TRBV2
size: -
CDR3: CASSSTGGGYGYTF
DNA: TGTGCCAGCAGTTCGACAGGGGGCGGTTATGGCTACACCTTC

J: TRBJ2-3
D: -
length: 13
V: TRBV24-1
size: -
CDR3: CATSDFSVNTQYF
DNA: TGTGCCACCAGTGATTTTTCTGTGAATACGCAGTATTTT

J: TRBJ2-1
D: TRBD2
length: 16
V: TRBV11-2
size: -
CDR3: CASSLTSGSSYNEQFF
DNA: TGTGCCAGCAGCTTGACTAGCGGGAGCTCCTACAATGAGCAGTTCTTC

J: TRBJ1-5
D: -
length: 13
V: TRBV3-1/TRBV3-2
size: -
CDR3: CASSQDIYQPQHF
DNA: TGTGCCAGCAGCCAAGATATATATCAGCCCCAGCATTTT

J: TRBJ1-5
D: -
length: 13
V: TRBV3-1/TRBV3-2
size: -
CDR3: CASSKERNQPQHF
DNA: TGTGCCAGCAGCAAGGAACGGAATCAGCCCCAGCATTTT

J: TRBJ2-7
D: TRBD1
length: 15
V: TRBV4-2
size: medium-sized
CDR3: CASSQGTGGSYEQYF
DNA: TGTGCCAGCAGCCAAGGGACAGGGGGCTCCTACGAGCAGTACTTC

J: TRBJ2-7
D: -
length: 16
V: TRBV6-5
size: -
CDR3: CASSYSGAGTYYEQYF
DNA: TGTGCCAGCAGTTACTCGGGGGCGGGGACATATTACGAGCAGTACTTC

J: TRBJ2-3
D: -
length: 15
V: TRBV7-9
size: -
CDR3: CASSPVGGSTDTQYF
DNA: TGTGCCAGCAGCCCTGTGGGGGGAAGCACAGATACGCAGTATTTT

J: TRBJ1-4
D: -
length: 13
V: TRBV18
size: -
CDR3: CASSLGPNEKLFF
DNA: TGTGCCAGCTCCCTAGGACCTAATGAAAAACTGTTTTTT

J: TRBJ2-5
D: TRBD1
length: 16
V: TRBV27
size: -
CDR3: CASSGQTGAPRETQYF
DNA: TGTGCCAGCAGTGGCCAGACAGGGGCCCCCAGAGAGACCCAGTACTTC